These T cell receptor beta chains were read from a single sample in a study of cytomegalovirus exposure and HLA in healthy donors. Profiling relied on immunoSEQ multiplex PCR, and the TCRdb table lists in-frame clones only, not all of them. The table records 150,000 or so clones, approximately 70% of them present only once. The source material was PBMCs. The receptors were sampled from a woman under 30 in good health and CMV-seronegative. Both conserved end residues are part of each CDR3. D genes are given only for firm matches. Rows give clone size only sometimes, using once, few, many, or a class for an expanded clone.

>.|.|TRBV29-1|TRBJ1-2
CSVKTGTSFYGYTF
TGCAGCGTTAAGACCGGGACTTCCTTCTATGGCTACACCTTC
>TRBD2|few|TRBV5-6|TRBJ2-1
CASSLLAGEDEQFF
TGTGCCAGCAGCTTACTAGCGGGAGAGGATGAGCAGTTCTTC
>.|.|TRBV2|TRBJ2-3
CASSDRGRNTDTQYF
TGTGCCAGCAGTGATAGAGGGAGGAACACAGATACGCAGTATTTT
>.|once|TRBV28|TRBJ1-2
CASSRDRRGYTF
TGTGCCAGCAGCCGTGACAGAAGGGGCTACACCTTC
>TRBD1|.|TRBV5-1|TRBJ1-4
CASSLADRDNEKLFF
TGCGCCAGCAGCTTGGCCGACAGGGATAATGAAAAACTGTTTTTT
>.|.|TRBV7-2|TRBJ2-1
CASSLIGGNEQFF
TGTGCCAGCAGCCTTATCGGCGGGAATGAGCAGTTCTTC
>.|.|TRBV18|TRBJ1-3
CASSPPNHSLTAGNTIYF
TGTGCCAGCTCACCACCGAATCACAGTCTTACGGCTGGAAACACCATATATTTT
>TRBD1|.|TRBV6-6|TRBJ1-5
CASTSQGDNQPQHF
TGTGCCAGCACCTCCCAGGGGGATAATCAGCCCCAGCATTTT
>TRBD1|.|TRBV4-3|TRBJ1-1
CASSQDYGTGGTEAFF
TGCGCCAGCAGCCAAGATTATGGGACAGGGGGCACTGAAGCTTTCTTT
>.|.|TRBV6-4|TRBJ1-2
CASSVGRGYGYTF
TGTGCCAGCAGTGTTGGCAGGGGATATGGCTACACCTTC
>TRBD1|few|TRBV5-4|TRBJ1-1
CASSSTGSYNTEAFF
TGTGCCAGCAGCTCGACAGGGAGTTATAACACTGAAGCTTTCTTT
>.|.|TRBV19|TRBJ2-1
CATYSGGPPYNEQFF
TGTGCCACCTATTCAGGCGGGCCTCCTTACAATGAGCAGTTCTTC
>TRBD1|.|TRBV19|TRBJ1-6
CASRRQGANSPLHF
TGTGCCAGCCGTCGGCAGGGGGCGAATTCACCCCTCCACTTT
>.|.|TRBV19|TRBJ1-5
CASSIPTSRKNQPQHF
TGTGCCAGTAGTATCCCGACATCCCGGAAGAATCAGCCCCAGCATTTT
>.|.|TRBV4-3|TRBJ1-1
CASSQARNTEAFF
TGCGCCAGCAGCCAAGCCAGGAACACTGAAGCTTTCTTT
>.|.|TRBV7-3|TRBJ1-1
CASSSQGQNTEAFF
TGTGCCAGCAGCTCCCAGGGACAGAACACTGAAGCTTTCTTT
>TRBD1|.|TRBV19|TRBJ1-3
CASSIGGTGAGNTIYF
TGTGCCAGTAGTATAGGAGGGACAGGGGCTGGAAACACCATATATTTT
>TRBD1|.|TRBV7-3|TRBJ2-1
CASSLTGQLYNEQFF
TGTGCCAGCAGCTTAACGGGACAGCTCTACAATGAGCAGTTCTTC
>TRBD1|.|TRBV5-4|TRBJ1-1
CASSRQGPLATEAFF
TGTGCCAGCAGCAGACAGGGTCCTTTGGCCACTGAAGCTTTCTTT
>.|.|TRBV18|TRBJ2-2
CASSFTTANTGELFF
TGTGCCAGCTCATTCACGACAGCGAACACCGGGGAGCTGTTTTTT
>.|.|TRBV7-2|TRBJ2-3
CASSSGGASTDTQYF
TGTGCCAGCAGCTCAGGAGGGGCCAGCACAGATACGCAGTATTTT
>.|.|TRBV27|TRBJ1-2
CASSRAGDPNYGYTF
TGTGCCAGCAGCCGAGCGGGTGATCCTAACTATGGCTACACCTTC
>TRBD1|.|TRBV7-3|TRBJ2-1
CASSLGRDRVGEQFF
TGTGCCAGCAGCTTAGGCCGGGACAGGGTAGGCGAGCAGTTCTTC
>.|.|TRBV29-1|TRBJ2-5
CSVSRQETQYF
TGCAGCGTTTCCAGGCAAGAGACCCAGTACTTC
>TRBD2|.|TRBV6-1|TRBJ2-3
CASSPGLAGGRSEYF
TGTGCCAGCAGTCCCGGACTAGCGGGGGGCCGGTCCGAGTATTTT
>.|.|TRBV19|TRBJ1-1
CASSIVAGNTEAFF
TGTGCCAGTAGTATCGTGGCAGGGAACACTGAAGCTTTCTTT
>.|few|TRBV5-6|TRBJ1-2
CASSSGRGSDGYTF
TGTGCCAGCAGCTCCGGCAGGGGAAGCGATGGCTACACCTTC
>TRBD1|.|TRBV28|TRBJ1-5
CASSPQTGGSNQPQHF
TGTGCCAGCAGTCCGCAGACAGGGGGCAGCAATCAGCCCCAGCATTTT
>TRBD2|.|TRBV7-9|TRBJ2-2
CASSPWTSGGGELFF
TGTGCCAGCAGCCCCTGGACTAGCGGGGGCGGGGAGCTGTTTTTT
>TRBD1|.|TRBV11-3|TRBJ2-6
CASSFKGGPSGANGLTF
TGTGCCAGCAGCTTTAAAGGGGGCCCCTCTGGGGCCAACGGCCTGACTTTC
>.|.|TRBV18|TRBJ2-3
CASSDKEGTDTQYF
TGTGCCAGCTCAGACAAGGAGGGAACAGATACGCAGTATTTT
>TRBD1|.|TRBV10-3|TRBJ1-5
CAISPGTGVSQPQHF
TGTGCCATCAGCCCCGGGACAGGGGTGAGTCAGCCCCAGCATTTT
>TRBD1|.|TRBV7-9|TRBJ1-2
CASSFGGVIRGPGGYTF
TGTGCCAGCAGCTTTGGGGGGGTAATCAGGGGGCCGGGCGGCTACACCTTC
>.|.|TRBV5-5|TRBJ1-4
CASSSGGVVGEKLFF
TGTGCCAGCAGCTCGGGGGGGGTAGTGGGAGAAAAACTGTTTTTT
>.|.|TRBV4-3|TRBJ2-7
CASSQIAEAYEQYF
TGCGCCAGCAGCCAAATAGCGGAAGCCTACGAGCAGTACTTC
>TRBD1|.|TRBV7-9|TRBJ1-2
CASSSSGGAYQDYGYTF
TGTGCCAGCAGCTCCTCAGGGGGCGCTTATCAGGACTATGGCTACACCTTC
>TRBD2|.|TRBV5-6|TRBJ2-1
CASSLGGRAPNEQFF
TGTGCCAGCAGCTTGGGAGGGAGGGCCCCCAATGAGCAGTTCTTC
>.|.|TRBV5-6|TRBJ1-1
CASRGGGTYTEAFF
TGTGCCAGCAGAGGCGGGGGCACCTACACTGAAGCTTTCTTT
>TRBD1|.|TRBV6-5|TRBJ1-4
CASSYQGQLAEKLFF
TGTGCCAGCAGTTACCAGGGACAGTTAGCGGAAAAACTGTTTTTT
>TRBD1|.|TRBV2|TRBJ1-2
CASSLDRGDNYGYTF
TGTGCCAGCAGTCTGGACAGGGGTGATAACTATGGCTACACCTTC
>.|.|TRBV10-1|TRBJ2-2
CASSERLGDTGELFF
TGCGCCAGCAGTGAGCGACTAGGGGACACCGGGGAGCTGTTTTTT
>TRBD2|.|TRBV5-4|TRBJ2-1
CASSQPSGNSNEQFF
TGCGCCAGCAGCCAACCTAGCGGGAATAGCAATGAGCAGTTCTTC
>.|.|TRBV29-1|TRBJ2-1
CSVREDEQFF
TGCAGCGTTCGCGAGGATGAGCAGTTCTTC
>TRBD1|.|TRBV28|TRBJ1-2
CASSFRQGDGYTF
TGTGCCAGCAGTTTCAGGCAGGGGGATGGCTACACCTTC
>.|few|TRBV28|TRBJ1-2
CASSPRGFPNYGYTF
TGTGCCAGCAGTCCCCGGGGATTCCCTAACTATGGCTACACCTTC
>.|.|TRBV7-6|TRBJ1-1
CASSLAGDTEAFF
TGTGCCAGCAGCTTAGCGGGCGACACTGAAGCTTTCTTT
>.|.|TRBV9|TRBJ2-6
CASSVPGRGSWGANVLTF
TGTGCCAGCAGCGTCCCCGGAAGGGGATCGTGGGGGGCCAACGTCCTGACTTTC
>.|.|TRBV9|TRBJ2-7
CASSVSAGMSDEQYF
TGTGCCAGCAGCGTGAGTGCGGGAATGTCCGACGAGCAGTACTTC
>TRBD2|few|TRBV11-3|TRBJ2-3
CASSLASGLAGSTDTQYF
TGTGCCAGCAGCTTAGCCTCGGGGCTAGCGGGTAGCACAGATACGCAGTATTTT
>.|.|TRBV7-9|TRBJ1-2
CASSRADSNYGYTF
TGTGCCAGCAGTAGAGCCGACAGTAACTATGGCTACACCTTC
>.|few|TRBV7-9|TRBJ1-1
CASSPGELGREAFF
TGTGCCAGCAGCCCGGGTGAGTTAGGGAGGGAAGCTTTCTTT
>.|.|TRBV6-5|TRBJ1-1
CASSYSANTEAFF
TGTGCCAGCAGTTACTCGGCGAACACTGAAGCTTTCTTT
>.|.|TRBV19|TRBJ1-2
CASITTALLGYGYTF
TGTGCCAGTATTACGACAGCCCTCTTGGGCTATGGCTACACCTTC
>TRBD2|.|TRBV2|TRBJ2-1
CASSEWLAGEAYEQFF
TGTGCCAGCAGTGAGTGGCTAGCGGGAGAAGCGTATGAGCAGTTCTTC
>.|.|TRBV2|TRBJ2-2
CASMVEVLAGELFF
TGTGCCAGCATGGTGGAGGTTTTGGCCGGGGAGCTGTTTTTT
>TRBD2|.|TRBV7-9|TRBJ2-7
CASSLRTSGGSYYEQYF
TGTGCCAGCAGCTTAAGGACTAGCGGGGGGTCGTACTACGAGCAGTACTTC
>.|.|TRBV30|TRBJ1-1
CAWSQDMNTEAFF
TGTGCCTGGTCCCAAGACATGAACACTGAAGCTTTCTTT
>.|few|TRBV28|TRBJ2-3
CASSPRGGRRDTQYF
TGTGCCAGCAGTCCTCGCGGTGGCCGGCGGGATACGCAGTATTTT
>TRBD2|.|TRBV2|TRBJ2-1
CASKASGRGQFF
TGTGCCAGCAAAGCTAGCGGGAGAGGGCAGTTCTTC